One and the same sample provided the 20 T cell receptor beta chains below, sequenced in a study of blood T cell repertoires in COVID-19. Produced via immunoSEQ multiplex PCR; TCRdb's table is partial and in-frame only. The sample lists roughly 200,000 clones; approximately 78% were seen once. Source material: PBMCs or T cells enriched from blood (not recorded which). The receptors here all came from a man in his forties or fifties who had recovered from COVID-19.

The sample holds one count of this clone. The CDR3 here is CASSSFRVTGELFF. The CDR3 DNA reads TGTGCCAGCAGCTCCTTCAGGGTTACCGGGGAGCTGTTTTTT. The V call is TRBV7-3, the J call TRBJ2-2; the D gene is possibly TRBD1 (5 bases). The V end lost 4 bases, the J end lost 5 bases, and 11 bases lay between the germline ends. CDR1 and CDR2 from the germline V gene are SGHTA and FQGTGA. The length of the CDR3 is 14 residues.

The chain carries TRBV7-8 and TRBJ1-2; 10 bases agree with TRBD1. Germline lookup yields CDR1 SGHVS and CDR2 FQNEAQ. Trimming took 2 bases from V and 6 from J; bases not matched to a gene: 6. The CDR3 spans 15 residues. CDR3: CASSLTGTGANGYTF. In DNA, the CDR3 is TGTGCCAGCAGCTTAACCGGGACAGGGGCGAATGGCTACACCTTC.

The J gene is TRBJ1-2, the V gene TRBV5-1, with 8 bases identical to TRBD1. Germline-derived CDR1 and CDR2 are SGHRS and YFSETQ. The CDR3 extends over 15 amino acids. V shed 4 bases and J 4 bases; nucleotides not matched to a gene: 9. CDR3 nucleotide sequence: TGCGCCAGCAGCCTGGGACAGGTTATTTCCTATGGCTACACCTTC. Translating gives CASSLGQVISYGYTF. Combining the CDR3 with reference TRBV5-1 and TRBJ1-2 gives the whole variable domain KAGVTQTPRYLIKTRGQQVTLSCSPISGHRSVSWYQQTPGQGLQFLFEYFSETQRNKGNFPGRFSGRQFSNSRSEMNVSTLELGDSALYLCASSLGQVISYGYTFGSGTRLTVV.

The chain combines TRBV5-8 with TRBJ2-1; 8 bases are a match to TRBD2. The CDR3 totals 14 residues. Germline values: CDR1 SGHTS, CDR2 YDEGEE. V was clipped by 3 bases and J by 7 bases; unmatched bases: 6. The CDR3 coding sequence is TGTGCCAGCAGCTCGGGGGGGCCCGGTAATGAGCAGTTCTTC. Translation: CASSSGGPGNEQFF. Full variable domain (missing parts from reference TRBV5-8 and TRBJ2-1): EAGVTQSPTHLIKTRGQQATLRCSPISGHTSVYWYQQALGLGLQFLLWYDEGEERNRGNFPPRFSGRQFPNYSSELNVNALELEDSALYLCASSSGGPGNEQFFGPGTRLTVL.

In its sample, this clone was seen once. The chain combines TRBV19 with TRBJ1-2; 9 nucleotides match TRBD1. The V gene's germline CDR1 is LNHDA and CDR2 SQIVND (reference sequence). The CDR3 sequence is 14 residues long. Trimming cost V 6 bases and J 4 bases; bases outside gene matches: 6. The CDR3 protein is CASSLRDRAYGYTF. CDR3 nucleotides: TGTGCCAGTAGCCTCCGGGACAGGGCCTATGGCTACACCTTC. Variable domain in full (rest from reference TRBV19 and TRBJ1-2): DGGITQSPKYLFRKEGQNVTLSCEQNLNHDAMYWYRQDPGQGLRLIYYSQIVNDFQKGDIAEGYSVSREKKESFPLTVTSAQKNPTAFYLCASSLRDRAYGYTFGSGTRLTVV.

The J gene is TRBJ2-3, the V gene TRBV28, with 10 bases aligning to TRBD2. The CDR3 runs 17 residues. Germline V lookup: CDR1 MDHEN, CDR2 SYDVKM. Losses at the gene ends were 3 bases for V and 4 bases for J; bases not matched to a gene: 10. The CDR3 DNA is TGTGCCAGCAGTTTGGGCGGAGCGGGGGGGATCTCAGATACGCAGTATTTT. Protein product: CASSLGGAGGISDTQYF. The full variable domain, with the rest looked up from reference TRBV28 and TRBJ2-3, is DVKVTQSSRYLVKRTGEKVFLECVQDMDHENMFWYRQDPGLGLRLIYFSYDVKMKEKGDIPEGYSVSREKKERFSLILESASTNQTSMYLCASSLGGAGGISDTQYFGPGTRLTVL.

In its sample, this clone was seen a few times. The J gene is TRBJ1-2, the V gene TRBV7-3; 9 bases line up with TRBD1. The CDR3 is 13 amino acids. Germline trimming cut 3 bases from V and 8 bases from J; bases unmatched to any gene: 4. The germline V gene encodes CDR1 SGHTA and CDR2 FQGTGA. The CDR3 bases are TGTGCCAGCAGCTTTCGACAGGGGGGAGGCTACACCTTC. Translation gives CASSFRQGGGYTF.

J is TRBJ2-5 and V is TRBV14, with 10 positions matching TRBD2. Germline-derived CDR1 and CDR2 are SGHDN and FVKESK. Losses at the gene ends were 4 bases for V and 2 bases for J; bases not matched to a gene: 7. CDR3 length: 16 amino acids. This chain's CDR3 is CASSLGLAVTQETQYF. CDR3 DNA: TGTGCCAGCAGCCTCGGACTAGCGGTAACTCAAGAGACCCAGTACTTC.

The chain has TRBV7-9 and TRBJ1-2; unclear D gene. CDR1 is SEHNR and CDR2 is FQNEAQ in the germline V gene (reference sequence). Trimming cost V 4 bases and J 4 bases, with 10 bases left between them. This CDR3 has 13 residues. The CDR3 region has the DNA TGTGCCAGCAGCTCTACAGCCTCCTATGGCTACACCTTC. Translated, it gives CASSSTASYGYTF.

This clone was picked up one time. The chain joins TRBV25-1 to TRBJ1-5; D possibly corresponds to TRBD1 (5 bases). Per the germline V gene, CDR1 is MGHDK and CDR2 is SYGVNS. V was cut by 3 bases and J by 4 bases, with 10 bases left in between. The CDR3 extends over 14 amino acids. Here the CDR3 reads CASSDMGGNQPQHF. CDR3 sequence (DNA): TGTGCCAGCAGTGACATGGGGGGGAATCAGCCCCAGCATTTT.

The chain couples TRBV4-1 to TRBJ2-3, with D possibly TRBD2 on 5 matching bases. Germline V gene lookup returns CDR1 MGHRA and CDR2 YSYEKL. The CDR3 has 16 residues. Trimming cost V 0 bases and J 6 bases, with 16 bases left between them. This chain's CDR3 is CASSQDGVPGVDTQYF. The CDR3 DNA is TGCGCCAGCAGCCAAGACGGGGTCCCGGGCGTGGATACGCAGTATTTT.

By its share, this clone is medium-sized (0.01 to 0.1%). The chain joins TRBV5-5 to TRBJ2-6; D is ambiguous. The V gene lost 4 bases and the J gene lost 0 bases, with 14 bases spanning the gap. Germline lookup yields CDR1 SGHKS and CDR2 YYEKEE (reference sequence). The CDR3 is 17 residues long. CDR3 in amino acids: CASSPLGLSSGANVLTF. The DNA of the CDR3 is TGTGCCAGCAGCCCCCTAGGTTTAAGCTCTGGGGCCAACGTCCTGACTTTC.

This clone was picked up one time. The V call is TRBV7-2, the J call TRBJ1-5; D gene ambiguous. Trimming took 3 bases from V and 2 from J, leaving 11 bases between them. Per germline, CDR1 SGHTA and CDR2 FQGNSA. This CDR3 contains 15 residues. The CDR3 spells CASSLMGRGNQPQHF. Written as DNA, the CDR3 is TGTGCCAGCAGCTTGATGGGGAGGGGCAATCAGCCCCAGCATTTT.

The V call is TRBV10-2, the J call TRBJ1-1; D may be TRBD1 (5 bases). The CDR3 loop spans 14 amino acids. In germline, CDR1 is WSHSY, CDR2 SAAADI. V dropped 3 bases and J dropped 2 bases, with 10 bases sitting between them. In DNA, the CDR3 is TGCGCCAGCAGTGATAGGGGCCCTAACACTGAAGCTTTCTTT. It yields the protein CASSDRGPNTEAFF.

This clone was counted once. The CDR3 DNA reads TGCAGTGCTGAACAGAACAATGAGCAGTTCTTC. Translating it yields CSAEQNNEQFF. The chain employs TRBV20-1 and TRBJ2-1; no clear D gene. Deletions cut 5 bases from V and 5 bases from J, with 7 bases between. The germline CDR1 and CDR2 sequences are DFQATT and SNEGSKA (reference sequence). The CDR3 runs to 11 residues.

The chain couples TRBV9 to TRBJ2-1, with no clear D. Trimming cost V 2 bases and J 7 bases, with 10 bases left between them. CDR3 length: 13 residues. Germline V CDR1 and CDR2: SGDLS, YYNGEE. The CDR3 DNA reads TGTGCCAGCAGCGTTCCCTCGAGGAATGAGCAGTTCTTC. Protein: CASSVPSRNEQFF.

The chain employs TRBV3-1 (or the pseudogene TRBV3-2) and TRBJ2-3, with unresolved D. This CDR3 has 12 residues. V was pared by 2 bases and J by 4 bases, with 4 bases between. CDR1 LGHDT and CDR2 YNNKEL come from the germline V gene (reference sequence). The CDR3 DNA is TGTGCCAGCAGCCAATCTTCAGATACGCAGTATTTT. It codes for CASSQSSDTQYF.

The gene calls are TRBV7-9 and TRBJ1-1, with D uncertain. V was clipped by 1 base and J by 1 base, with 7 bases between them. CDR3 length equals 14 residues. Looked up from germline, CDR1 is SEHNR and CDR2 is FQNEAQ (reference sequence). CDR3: CASSLVRQNTEAFF. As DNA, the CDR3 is TGTGCCAGCAGCTTAGTGAGGCAGAACACTGAAGCTTTCTTT. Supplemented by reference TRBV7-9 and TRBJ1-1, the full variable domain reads DTGVSQNPRHKITKRGQNVTFRCDPISEHNRLYWYRQTLGQGPEFLTYFQNEAQLEKSRLLSDRFSAERPKGSFSTLEIQRTEQGDSAMYLCASSLVRQNTEAFFGQGTRLTVV.

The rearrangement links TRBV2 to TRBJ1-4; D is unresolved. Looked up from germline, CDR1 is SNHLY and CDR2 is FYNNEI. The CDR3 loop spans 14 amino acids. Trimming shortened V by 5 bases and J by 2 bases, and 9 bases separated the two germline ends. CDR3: CASSPRVTNEKLFF. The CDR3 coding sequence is TGTGCCAGCAGTCCGAGGGTCACTAATGAAAAACTGTTTTTT.

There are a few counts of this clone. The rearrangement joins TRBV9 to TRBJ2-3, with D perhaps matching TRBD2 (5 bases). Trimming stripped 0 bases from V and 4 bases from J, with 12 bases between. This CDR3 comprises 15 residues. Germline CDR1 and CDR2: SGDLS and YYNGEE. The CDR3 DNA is TGTGCCAGCAGCGTAGGGGCTAGCAGTGCAGATACGCAGTATTTT. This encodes CASSVGASSADTQYF.